The 18 T cell receptor beta chains reported below all come from one sample, sequenced in a study of T cell responses to AZD1222 COVID-19 vaccine. Profiling relied on immunoSEQ multiplex PCR, and the TCRdb table lists in-frame clones only, not all of them. The sample includes fewer than 150,000 clones, 88% of them seen just once. Sample: peripheral blood, taken 28 days after the second AZD1222 dose. These receptors all stem from an adult who received the AZD1222 COVID-19 vaccine.

V gene TRBV5-4 combines with J gene TRBJ1-2; D may be TRBD1 (5 bases). Germline V gene sequence: CDR1 SGHNT, CDR2 YYREEE (reference sequence). This CDR3 comprises 14 residues. Trimming cost V 4 bases and J 0 bases, with 10 bases left between them. The CDR3 sequence: CASSPGISNYGYTF. For the CDR3, the DNA is TGTGCCAGCAGCCCAGGGATTTCTAACTATGGCTACACCTTC.

V is TRBV5-1 and J is TRBJ2-7; 9 bases agree with TRBD1. The CDR3 is 15 amino acids. V was clipped by 3 bases and J by 5 bases; unmatched bases: 9. Germline CDR1 is SGHRS and CDR2 is YFSETQ. The CDR3 coding sequence is TGCGCCAGCAGCTGGGCCGGGACAGGGCTCGACGAGCAGTACTTC. Residues: CASSWAGTGLDEQYF.

The V and J genes are TRBV9 and TRBJ2-7; D unclear. CDR1 is SGDLS and CDR2 is YYNGEE in the germline V gene. CDR3 size: 14 residues. The V gene lost 0 bases and the J gene lost 4 bases, with 11 bases spanning the gap. CDR3 in amino acids: CASSVADLRYEQYF. In DNA form, the CDR3 reads TGTGCCAGCAGCGTAGCCGATCTCAGGTACGAGCAGTACTTC.

The chain has TRBV24-1 and TRBJ2-1; tentative D call: TRBD1 (5 bases). Germline V gives CDR1 KGHDR, CDR2 SFDVKD. The CDR3 runs 14 residues. V lost 4 bases and J lost 8, with 14 bases in between. The CDR3 nucleotides read TGTGCCACCAGTGACCCAGGGATCAGGGATGAGCAGTTCTTC. As protein: CATSDPGIRDEQFF.

The chain is built from TRBV24-1 and TRBJ1-4, with D unresolved. Per germline, CDR1 KGHDR and CDR2 SFDVKD. The CDR3 contains 16 residues. Trimming left V 4 bases short and J 4 bases short, with 15 bases between. CDR3: CATSDPSDGVNEKLFF. The DNA for the CDR3 is TGTGCCACCAGTGACCCTTCCGACGGGGTTAATGAAAAACTGTTTTTT.

In its sample, this clone was seen once. The chain links TRBV15 to TRBJ1-5; D not resolved. CDR1 is LNHNV and CDR2 is YYDKDF in the germline V gene (reference sequence). Trimming removed 4 bases at V and 4 bases at J, with 11 bases between. The CDR3 runs to 14 residues. CDR3 in amino acids: CATSTKTVNQPQHF. CDR3 nucleotides: TGTGCCACCAGCACGAAGACGGTGAATCAGCCCCAGCATTTT.

The chain recombines TRBV29-1 with TRBJ1-3; no clear D. Germline V gives CDR1 SQVTM, CDR2 ANQGSEA. This CDR3 has 14 amino acids. Trimming stripped 3 bases from V and 2 bases from J, with 11 bases between. CDR3 DNA: TGCAGCGTTGATCGGGTAGAGGCTGGAAACACCATATATTTT. Translating it yields CSVDRVEAGNTIYF.

The gene calls are TRBV19 and TRBJ1-1, with D unresolved. The germline gives CDR1 LNHDA, CDR2 SQIVND (reference sequence). Deletions cut 11 bases from V and 0 bases from J, with 7 bases between. CDR3 size: 11 residues. As DNA, the CDR3 is TGTGCCGGGAGGGTGAACACTGAAGCTTTCTTT. This sequence encodes CAGRVNTEAFF.

V and J are TRBV2 and TRBJ2-4; 12 nucleotides match TRBD2. V lost 2 bases to trimming and J lost 8 bases; unmatched junction nucleotides: 4. Germline assignment: CDR1 SNHLY and CDR2 FYNNEI. The CDR3 is 15 residues long. The CDR3 region is CASSELAGGQDIQYF. The CDR3 DNA reads as TGTGCCAGCAGTGAACTAGCGGGGGGGCAGGACATTCAGTACTTC.

The V gene is TRBV18, the J gene TRBJ2-7, with 9 bases matching TRBD1. With 6 bases clipped from V and 1 base from J, the junction kept 7 bases outside the gene matches. Looked up from germline, CDR1 is KGHSH and CDR2 is LQKENI. CDR3 size: 15 residues. Written as DNA, the CDR3 is TGTGCCAGCTCCCGCCCGGGACAGGGATCCTACGAGCAGTACTTC. Protein product: CASSRPGQGSYEQYF.

The chain combines TRBV9 with TRBJ1-3; D is uncertain. Trimming took 2 bases from V and 7 from J, leaving 16 bases between them. The length of the CDR3 is 15 residues. Looked up from germline, CDR1 is SGDLS and CDR2 is YYNGEE. Written as DNA, the CDR3 is TGTGCCAGCAGCGTCGCCGGTCGGATGGGGAACACCATATATTTT. Residues: CASSVAGRMGNTIYF.

The gene calls are TRBV7-9 and TRBJ1-6; D gene ambiguous. The V gene's germline CDR1 is SEHNR and CDR2 FQNEAQ (reference sequence). Trimming left V 3 bases short and J 9 bases short, with 9 bases between. The CDR3 totals 13 residues. CDR3 loop: CASSLGEVSPLHF. The CDR3 coding sequence is TGTGCCAGCAGCTTGGGAGAAGTTTCACCCCTCCACTTT.

The chain has TRBV5-4 and TRBJ2-2; D unresolved. Germline values: CDR1 SGHNT, CDR2 YYREEE (reference sequence). The CDR3 is 13 amino acids. V lost 0 bases, J lost 6 bases, and 6 bases lay in between. CDR3 in amino acids: CASSLDLAGELFF. Written as DNA, the CDR3 is TGTGCCAGCAGCTTGGACTTGGCCGGGGAGCTGTTTTTT.

The rearrangement joins TRBV5-4 to TRBJ1-1; tentative D call: TRBD1 (5 bases). Trimming took off 1 base at V and 4 bases at J, with 11 bases between the two ends. Germline assignment: CDR1 SGHNT and CDR2 YYREEE (reference sequence). The CDR3 has 14 amino acids. CDR3 sequence reads: CASSLSGGGTEAFF. In DNA form, the CDR3 reads TGTGCCAGCAGCTTGTCGGGGGGAGGCACTGAAGCTTTCTTT.

This clone turned up a few times. The rearrangement uses TRBV19 and TRBJ1-3; D not resolved. V was cut by 5 bases and J by 4 bases, with 12 bases left in between. Germline V gives CDR1 LNHDA, CDR2 SQIVND (reference sequence). The CDR3 runs 14 residues. The CDR3 spells CASSLLTSGNTIYF. For the CDR3, the DNA is TGTGCCAGTAGTTTGTTGACGTCCGGAAACACCATATATTTT. The complete variable domain, with remaining parts taken from reference TRBV19 and TRBJ1-3, reads DGGITQSPKYLFRKEGQNVTLSCEQNLNHDAMYWYRQDPGQGLRLIYYSQIVNDFQKGDIAEGYSVSREKKESFPLTVTSAQKNPTAFYLCASSLLTSGNTIYFGEGSWLTVV.

The chain uses TRBV23-1 and TRBJ2-3; TRBD2 matches at 7 bases. TRBV23-1 is treated as an ORF (open reading frame) with a function not yet certain. The CDR3 spans 17 residues. Germline trimming cut 4 bases from V and 2 bases from J; bases unmatched to any gene: 12. CDR3 in DNA: TGCGCCAGCAGTCCCACGGGACCTCGGGGGGACACAGATACGCAGTATTTT. This encodes CASSPTGPRGDTDTQYF.

The chain is built from TRBV7-2 and TRBJ1-1; D is uncertain. The CDR3 extends over 13 amino acids. The germline V gene encodes CDR1 SGHTA and CDR2 FQGNSA. Deletions cut 2 bases from V and 5 bases from J, with 9 bases between. CDR3 region: CASSLQVRTEAFF. DNA of the CDR3: TGTGCCAGCAGCTTACAGGTTAGGACTGAAGCTTTCTTT. Drawing the rest from reference TRBV7-2 and TRBJ1-1, the complete variable domain is GAGVSQSPSNKVTEKGKDVELRCDPISGHTALYWYRQSLGQGLEFLIYFQGNSAPDKSGLPSDRFSAERTGGSVSTLTIQRTQQEDSAVYLCASSLQVRTEAFFGQGTRLTVV.

The genes are TRBV7-8 and TRBJ1-5; D uncertain. The V and J ends lost 0 bases and 0 bases respectively, with 9 bases between them. The CDR3 covers 16 residues. Germline V gene data show CDR1 as SGHVS and CDR2 as FQNEAQ. CDR3 region: CASSLAGRTSNQPQHF. The DNA for the CDR3 is TGTGCCAGCAGCTTAGCAGGACGGACTAGCAATCAGCCCCAGCATTTT. The whole variable domain, filled in from reference TRBV7-8 and TRBJ1-5, reads GAGVSQSPRYKVAKRGQDVALRCDPISGHVSLFWYQQALGQGPEFLTYFQNEAQLDKSGLPSDRFFAERPEGSVSTLKIQRTQQEDSAVYLCASSLAGRTSNQPQHFGDGTRLSIL.